This T cell receptor beta chain was identified during a study of glioma-infiltrating T cells. Findings of the study overall: Tissue-blood divergence was below expectation in non-neoplastic patients, above in gliomas. CDR3 overlap between tissue and blood was very small.

Comment on this clonotype: Its cognate antigen is unknown.

CDR3 size: 16 residues. CDR1 is LNHDA and CDR2 is SQIVND in the germline V gene (reference sequence). Trimming took 0 bases from V and 3 from J; bases not matched to a gene: 6. Using RNA template, CDR3s of TCR alpha and beta were amplified with iRepertoire arm-PCR. One-step reverse transcription and amplification started from approximately 100-400 ng of tissue mRNA or PBMC total RNA. TCRdb reprocessed the multiplex PCR reads via MiXCR and lists one record per CDR3 protein. The sample includes about 130,000 distinct CDR3 sequences, around 23% of them seen just once. The sequence came from a human donor with low-grade glioma or glioblastoma, undergoing nonglioma brain surgery, or in good health (not recorded which). The sequencing input was glioma tissue, nonneoplastic brain tissue, or PBMCs (not recorded which). The chain joins TRBV19 to TRBJ2-3; 7 nucleotides match TRBD1. CDR3 nucleotides: TGTGCCAGTAGTATAGACTCCGGGACAGCTACAGATACGCAGTATTTT. This sequence encodes CASSIDSGTATDTQYF.